The TCR beta chain under discussion was sequenced for a study of cytomegalovirus exposure and HLA in healthy donors. Trimming took off 3 bases at V and 3 bases at J, with 8 bases between the two ends. The CDR3 has 13 residues. Per the germline V gene, CDR1 is SEHNR and CDR2 is FQNEAQ (reference sequence). This clone came up once. Its specificity is not known. The PCR used 60 Vbeta and 13 Jbeta primers. The repertoire was sequenced with immunoSEQ multiplex PCR; TCRdb's copy has only in-frame clones and lacks some. The sample carries some 130,000 clones, 85% to 90% recorded once. Study observations and caveats: Later on, an analysis showed TCR association rates differing by HLA locus, with DRB1 the most and HLA-C the fewest. The classifier reportedly diagnosed cytomegalovirus status with high sensitivity and specificity. Of the V segments, some could not be distinguished, including TRBV6-2 and TRBV6-3, and were excluded. For most subjects, TCR beta sequences were reported to predict HLA-A and HLA-B alleles with accuracy.

This receptor was identified in a woman in her twenties or thirties in good health and CMV-seropositive. The gene calls are TRBV7-9 and TRBJ1-2; no clear D. The specimen was PBMCs. The CDR3 region is CASSLAGYYGYTF. The CDR3 DNA is TGTGCCAGCAGCTTGGCCGGGTACTATGGCTACACCTTC.